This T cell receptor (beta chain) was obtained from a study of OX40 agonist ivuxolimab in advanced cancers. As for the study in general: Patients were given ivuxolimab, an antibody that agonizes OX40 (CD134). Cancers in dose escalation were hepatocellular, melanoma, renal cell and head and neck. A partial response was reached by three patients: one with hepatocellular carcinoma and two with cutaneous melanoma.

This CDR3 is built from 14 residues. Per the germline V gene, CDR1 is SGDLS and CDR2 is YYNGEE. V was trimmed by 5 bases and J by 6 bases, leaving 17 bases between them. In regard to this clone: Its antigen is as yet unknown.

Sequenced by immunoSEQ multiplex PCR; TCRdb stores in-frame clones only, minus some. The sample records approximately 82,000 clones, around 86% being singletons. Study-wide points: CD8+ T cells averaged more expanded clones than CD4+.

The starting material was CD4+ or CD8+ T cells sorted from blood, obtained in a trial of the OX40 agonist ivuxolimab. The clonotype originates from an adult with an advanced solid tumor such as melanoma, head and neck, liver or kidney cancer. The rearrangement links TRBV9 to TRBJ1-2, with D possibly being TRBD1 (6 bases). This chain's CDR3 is CASSQQTGQDGYTF. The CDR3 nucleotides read TGTGCCAGCAGTCAACAGACAGGCCAAGATGGCTACACCTTC.